The 14 T cell receptor beta chains listed next were all sequenced from one sample in a study of T cell responses to AZD1222 COVID-19 vaccine. The table came from immunoSEQ multiplex PCR; TCRdb's copy has only in-frame clones and leaves some out. Here the sample spans roughly 140,000 clones, around four fifths being singletons. The material sequenced was peripheral blood, taken on day 0 of MenACWY control vaccination. These TCRs come from an adult in good health.

The chain has TRBV3-1 (or the pseudogene TRBV3-2) and TRBJ1-6; D is ambiguous. This CDR3 is built from 12 residues. CDR1 LGHDT and CDR2 YNNKEL come from the germline V gene (reference sequence). V was trimmed by 2 bases and J by 12 bases, leaving 8 bases between them. The CDR3 sequence is CASSQSGGPLHF. In nucleotides, the CDR3 is TGTGCCAGCAGCCAATCGGGCGGACCCCTCCACTTT.

The J gene is TRBJ1-4, the V gene TRBV28; no definite D call. Germline assignment: CDR1 MDHEN and CDR2 SYDVKM. This CDR3 has 11 residues. Trimming took 2 bases from V and 12 from J, leaving 7 bases between them. CDR3 sequence reads: CASSLMRELFF. CDR3 DNA sequence: TGTGCCAGCAGTTTAATGCGGGAACTGTTTTTT.

The chain joins TRBV29-1 to TRBJ2-3, with 8 positions matching TRBD1. The junction had 12 bases not matched to a gene; V was cut back by 5 bases and J by 8 bases. The CDR3 length is 14 residues. Germline CDR1 and CDR2: SQVTM and ANQGSEA. The CDR3 loop is CSVSGTGLSGTQYF. CDR3 coding DNA: TGCAGCGTTTCCGGGACAGGCCTTTCGGGTACGCAGTATTTT.

The chain combines TRBV29-1 with TRBJ1-1; 8 bases match TRBD1. The CDR3 spans 15 residues. Trimming took 0 bases from V and 5 from J; bases not matched to a gene: 8. Germline CDR1 is SQVTM and CDR2 is ANQGSEA. CDR3 sequence (DNA): TGCAGCGTTGAAGAGCCCTACAGGGGGGTAACTGAAGCTTTCTTT. It codes for CSVEEPYRGVTEAFF.

V usage is TRBV14 and J usage is TRBJ1-1; a weak D match, TRBD1 (5 bases). Germline V gives CDR1 SGHDN, CDR2 FVKESK. V lost 1 base to trimming and J lost 0 bases, with 9 bases between them. This CDR3 is built from 15 residues. The CDR3 spells CASSQGQRLNTEAFF. The CDR3 DNA reads TGTGCCAGCAGCCAAGGACAGAGATTGAACACTGAAGCTTTCTTT.

CDR3 residues: CSASFTGEQAEAFF. CDR3 sequence (DNA): TGCAGTGCTAGTTTTACAGGGGAACAGGCTGAAGCTTTCTTT. The chain has TRBV20-1 and TRBJ1-1; 7 nucleotides agree with TRBD1. The V gene end was trimmed by 3 bases and the J gene end by 6 bases; junction bases not matched to a gene: 10. The CDR3 is made up of 14 amino acids. From germline, CDR1 is DFQATT and CDR2 SNEGSKA (reference sequence).

This chain's CDR3 is CASSQGMGSLNTEAFF. The CDR3 DNA follows: TGTGCCAGCAGCCAAGGGATGGGGAGTCTGAACACTGAAGCTTTCTTT. This chain uses TRBV7-9 with TRBJ1-1; no clear D. Between the trimmed V and J ends, which lost 5 bases and 0 bases, there was a span of 16 bases. Germline values: CDR1 SEHNR, CDR2 FQNEAQ (reference sequence). The CDR3 has 16 residues.

The chain employs TRBV6-1 and TRBJ1-2; D perhaps matches TRBD1 (6 bases). This CDR3 has 14 residues. Per the germline V gene, CDR1 is MNHNS and CDR2 is SASEGT. V gave up 2 bases and J gave up 0 bases, with 7 bases separating them. The CDR3 spells CASSEHRANYGYTF. CDR3 in DNA: TGTGCCAGCAGTGAACACAGGGCTAACTATGGCTACACCTTC.

The CDR3, as DNA: TGTGCCAGCAGCAACGGACGGCTATACGAGCAGTACGTC. As protein: CASSNGRLYEQYV. This chain joins TRBV2 and TRBJ2-7, with unresolved D. Germline CDR1 is SNHLY and CDR2 is FYNNEI. The CDR3 runs to 13 residues. Deletions cut 6 bases from V and 4 bases from J, with 13 bases between.

This chain links TRBV5-4 with TRBJ1-2; the D is unclear. In germline, CDR1 is SGHNT, CDR2 YYREEE (reference sequence). This CDR3 is 13 amino acids long. Deletions cut 0 bases from V and 2 bases from J, with 5 bases between. The CDR3 spells CASSLVPNYGYTF. As DNA, the CDR3 is TGTGCCAGCAGCTTGGTACCCAACTATGGCTACACCTTC.

The chain combines TRBV5-1 with TRBJ2-1; TRBD1 agrees at 9 bases. This CDR3 comprises 12 residues. Germline V lookup: CDR1 SGHRS, CDR2 YFSETQ. Losses at the gene ends were 3 bases for V and 13 bases for J; bases not matched to a gene: 5. The CDR3 sequence: CASSSGQGPQFF. The DNA for the CDR3 is TGCGCCAGCAGCTCGGGACAGGGACCCCAGTTCTTC.

This chain connects TRBV7-3 to TRBJ1-5; D might be TRBD1 (5 bases). Germline V gene sequence: CDR1 SGHTA, CDR2 FQGTGA. The ends were cut back, 0 bases at V and 0 bases at J, with 15 bases in the middle. The CDR3 is 18 amino acids. DNA for the CDR3: TGTGCCAGCAGCTTAACGGGGCCAGGTAAGAATAGCAATCAGCCCCAGCATTTT. As protein: CASSLTGPGKNSNQPQHF.

The chain uses TRBV7-9 and TRBJ2-6; possible D gene TRBD1, 6 bases. Germline values: CDR1 SEHNR, CDR2 FQNEAQ (reference sequence). The V end was cut by 5 bases, the J end by 13 bases, with 21 bases between. The CDR3 sequence is 15 residues long. CDR3 protein: CASSEQGSGRSVLTF. The CDR3 DNA reads as TGTGCCAGCAGCGAACAGGGCTCCGGGCGGAGTGTCCTGACTTTC.

The V call is TRBV4-1, the J call TRBJ2-5; 9 bases align to TRBD1. The CDR3 consists of 16 residues. Germline V CDR1 and CDR2: MGHRA, YSYEKL. V lost 1 base to trimming and J lost 7 bases; unmatched junction nucleotides: 10. Here the CDR3 reads CASSQGTGAPLGTQYF. DNA for the CDR3: TGCGCCAGCAGCCAAGGGACAGGGGCGCCTTTGGGGACCCAGTACTTC.